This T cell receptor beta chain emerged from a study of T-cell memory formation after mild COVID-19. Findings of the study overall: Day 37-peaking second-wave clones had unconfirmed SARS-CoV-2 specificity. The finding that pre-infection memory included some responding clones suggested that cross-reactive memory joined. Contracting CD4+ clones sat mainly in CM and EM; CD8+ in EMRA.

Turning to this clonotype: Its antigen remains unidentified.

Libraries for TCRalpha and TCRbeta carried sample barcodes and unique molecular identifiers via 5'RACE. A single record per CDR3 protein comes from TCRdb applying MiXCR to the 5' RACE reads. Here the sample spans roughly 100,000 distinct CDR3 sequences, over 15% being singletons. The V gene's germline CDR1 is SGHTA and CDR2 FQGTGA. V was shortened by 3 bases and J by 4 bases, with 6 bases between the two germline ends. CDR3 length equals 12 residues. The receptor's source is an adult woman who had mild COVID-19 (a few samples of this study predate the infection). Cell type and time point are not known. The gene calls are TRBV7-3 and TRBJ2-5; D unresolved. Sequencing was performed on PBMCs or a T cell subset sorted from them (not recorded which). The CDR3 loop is CASSLNGETQYF. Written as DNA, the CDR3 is TGTGCCAGCAGCTTGAATGGAGAGACCCAGTACTTC.